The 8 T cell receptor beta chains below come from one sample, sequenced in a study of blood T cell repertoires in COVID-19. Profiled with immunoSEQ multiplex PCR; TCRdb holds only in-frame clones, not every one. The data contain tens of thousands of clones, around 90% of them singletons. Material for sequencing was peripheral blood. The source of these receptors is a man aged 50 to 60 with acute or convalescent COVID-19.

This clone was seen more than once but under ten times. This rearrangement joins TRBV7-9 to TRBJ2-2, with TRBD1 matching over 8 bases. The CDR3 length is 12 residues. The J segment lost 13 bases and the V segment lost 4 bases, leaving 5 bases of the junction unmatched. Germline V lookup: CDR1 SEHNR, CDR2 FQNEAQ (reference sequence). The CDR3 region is CASSYLDRGLFF. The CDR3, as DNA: TGTGCCAGCAGCTACCTAGACAGGGGGCTGTTTTTT.

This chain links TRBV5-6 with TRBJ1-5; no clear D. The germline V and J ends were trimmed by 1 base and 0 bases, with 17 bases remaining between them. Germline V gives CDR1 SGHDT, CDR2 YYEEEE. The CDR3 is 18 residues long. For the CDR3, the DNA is TGTGCCAGCAGCTTGCCCCTTGTAAGCAAATTTAGCAATCAGCCCCAGCATTTT. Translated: CASSLPLVSKFSNQPQHF.

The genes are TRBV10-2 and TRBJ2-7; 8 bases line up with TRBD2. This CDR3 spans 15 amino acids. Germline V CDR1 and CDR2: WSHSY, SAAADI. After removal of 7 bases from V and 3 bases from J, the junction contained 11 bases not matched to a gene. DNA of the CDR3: TGCGCCAGCACGTCCGAACCGGGACTAGTCTACGAGCAGTACTTC. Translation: CASTSEPGLVYEQYF.

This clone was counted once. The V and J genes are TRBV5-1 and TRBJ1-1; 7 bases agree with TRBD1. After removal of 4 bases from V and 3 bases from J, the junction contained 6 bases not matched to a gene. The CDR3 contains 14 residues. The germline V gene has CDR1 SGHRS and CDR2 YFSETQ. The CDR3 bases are TGCGCCAGCAGCATAGGGACAGATCACACTGAAGCTTTCTTT. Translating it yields CASSIGTDHTEAFF. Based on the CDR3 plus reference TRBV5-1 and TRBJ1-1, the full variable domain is KAGVTQTPRYLIKTRGQQVTLSCSPISGHRSVSWYQQTPGQGLQFLFEYFSETQRNKGNFPGRFSGRQFSNSRSEMNVSTLELGDSALYLCASSIGTDHTEAFFGQGTRLTVV.

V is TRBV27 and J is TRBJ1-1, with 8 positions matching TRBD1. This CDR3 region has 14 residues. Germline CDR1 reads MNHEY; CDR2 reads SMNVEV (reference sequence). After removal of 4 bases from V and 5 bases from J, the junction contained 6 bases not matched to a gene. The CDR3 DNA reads TGTGCCAGCAGTTCTCAGGGGGCGCATACTGAAGCTTTCTTT. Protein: CASSSQGAHTEAFF.

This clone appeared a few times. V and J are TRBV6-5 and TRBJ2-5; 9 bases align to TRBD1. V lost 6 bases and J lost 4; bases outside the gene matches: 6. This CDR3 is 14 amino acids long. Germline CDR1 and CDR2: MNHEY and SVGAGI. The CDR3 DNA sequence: TGTGCCAGCAGGTTACAGGGGGCGGGAGAGACCCAGTACTTC. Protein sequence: CASRLQGAGETQYF.

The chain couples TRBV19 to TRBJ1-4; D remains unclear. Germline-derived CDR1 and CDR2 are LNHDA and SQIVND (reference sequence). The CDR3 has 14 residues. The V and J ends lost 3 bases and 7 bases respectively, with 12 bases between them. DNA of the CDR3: TGTGCCAGTAGTATTCGCGGGAGTCGTGAAAAACTGTTTTTT. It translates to CASSIRGSREKLFF.

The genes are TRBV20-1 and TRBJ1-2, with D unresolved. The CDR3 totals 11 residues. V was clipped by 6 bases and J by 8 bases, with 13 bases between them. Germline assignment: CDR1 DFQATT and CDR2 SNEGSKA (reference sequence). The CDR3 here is CSAATPKGYTF. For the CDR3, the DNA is TGCAGTGCCGCAACTCCCAAAGGCTACACCTTC.